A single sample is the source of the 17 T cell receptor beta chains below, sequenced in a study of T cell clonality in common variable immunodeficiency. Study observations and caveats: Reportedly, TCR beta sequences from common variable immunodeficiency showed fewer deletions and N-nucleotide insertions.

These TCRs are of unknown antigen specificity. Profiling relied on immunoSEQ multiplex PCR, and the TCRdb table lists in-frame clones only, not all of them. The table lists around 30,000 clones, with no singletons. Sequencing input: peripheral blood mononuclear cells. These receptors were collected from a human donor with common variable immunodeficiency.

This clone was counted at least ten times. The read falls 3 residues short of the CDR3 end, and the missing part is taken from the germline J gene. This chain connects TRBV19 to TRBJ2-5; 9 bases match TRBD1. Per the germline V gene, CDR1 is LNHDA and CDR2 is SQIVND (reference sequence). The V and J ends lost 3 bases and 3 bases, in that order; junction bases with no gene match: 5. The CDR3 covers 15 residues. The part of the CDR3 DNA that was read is TGTGCCAGTAGTATTCTTGGGACAGGGAAAGAGACC. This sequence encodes CASSILGTGKET. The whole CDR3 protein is CASSILGTGKETQYF. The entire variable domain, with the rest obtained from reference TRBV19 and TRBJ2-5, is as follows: DGGITQSPKYLFRKEGQNVTLSCEQNLNHDAMYWYRQDPGQGLRLIYYSQIVNDFQKGDIAEGYSVSREKKESFPLTVTSAQKNPTAFYLCASSILGTGKETQYFGPGTRLLVL.

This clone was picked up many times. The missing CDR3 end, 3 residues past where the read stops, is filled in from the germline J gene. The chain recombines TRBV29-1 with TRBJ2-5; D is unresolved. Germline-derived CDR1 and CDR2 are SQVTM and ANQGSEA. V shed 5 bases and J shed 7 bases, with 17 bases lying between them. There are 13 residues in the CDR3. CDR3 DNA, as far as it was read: TGCAGCGTTCTCGTTCGTTTCACGGGGACC. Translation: CSVLVRFTGT. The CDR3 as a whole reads CSVLVRFTGTQYF.

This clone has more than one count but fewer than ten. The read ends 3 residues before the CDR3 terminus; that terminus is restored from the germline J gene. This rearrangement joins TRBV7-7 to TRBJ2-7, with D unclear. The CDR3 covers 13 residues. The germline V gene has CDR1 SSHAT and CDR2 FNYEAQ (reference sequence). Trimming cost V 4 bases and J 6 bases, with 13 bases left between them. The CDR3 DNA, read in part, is TGTGCCAGCAGCTACGATCCCACGGGCGAG. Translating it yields CASSYDPTGE. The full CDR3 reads CASSYDPTGEQYF. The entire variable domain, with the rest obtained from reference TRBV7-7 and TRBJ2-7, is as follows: GAGVSQSPRYKVTKRGQDVTLRCDPISSHATLYWYQQALGQGPEFLTYFNYEAQPDKSGLPSDRFSAERPEGSISTLTIQRTEQRDSAMYRCASSYDPTGEQYFGPGTRLTVT.

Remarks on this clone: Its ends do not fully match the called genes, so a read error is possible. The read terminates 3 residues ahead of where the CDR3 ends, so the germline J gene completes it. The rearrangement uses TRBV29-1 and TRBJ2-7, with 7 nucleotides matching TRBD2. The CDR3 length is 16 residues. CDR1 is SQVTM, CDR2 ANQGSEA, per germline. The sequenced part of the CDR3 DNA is TGCCGCGTTGAACTGATAGGTAGCGGGTGCGGGTACGAG. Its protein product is CRVELIGSGCGYE. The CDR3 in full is CRVELIGSGCGYEQYF.

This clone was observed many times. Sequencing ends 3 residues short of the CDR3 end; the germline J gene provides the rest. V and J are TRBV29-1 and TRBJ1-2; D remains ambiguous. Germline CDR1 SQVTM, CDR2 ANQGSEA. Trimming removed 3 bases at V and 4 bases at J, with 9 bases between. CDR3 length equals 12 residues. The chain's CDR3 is CSVDSGGYGYTF. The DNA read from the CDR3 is TGCAGCGTTGATAGCGGAGGCTATGGC.

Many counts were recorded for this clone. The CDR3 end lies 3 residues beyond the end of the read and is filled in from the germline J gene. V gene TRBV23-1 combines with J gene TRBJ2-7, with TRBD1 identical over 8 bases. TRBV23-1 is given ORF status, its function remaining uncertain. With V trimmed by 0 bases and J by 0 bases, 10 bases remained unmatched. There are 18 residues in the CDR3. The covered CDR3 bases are TGCGCCAGCAGTCAATCCGCGCGGTCGGGACAGGCCTCCTACGAG. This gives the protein CASSQSARSGQASYE. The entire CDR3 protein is CASSQSARSGQASYEQYF.

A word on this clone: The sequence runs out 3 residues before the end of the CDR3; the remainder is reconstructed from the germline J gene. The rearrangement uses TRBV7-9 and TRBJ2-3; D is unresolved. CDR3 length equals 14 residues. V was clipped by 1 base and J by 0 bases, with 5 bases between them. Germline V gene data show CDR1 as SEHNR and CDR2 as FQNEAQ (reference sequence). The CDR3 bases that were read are TGTGCCAGCAGCTTAGACTTCAGCACAGATACG. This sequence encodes CASSLDFSTDT. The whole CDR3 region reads CASSLDFSTDTQYF.

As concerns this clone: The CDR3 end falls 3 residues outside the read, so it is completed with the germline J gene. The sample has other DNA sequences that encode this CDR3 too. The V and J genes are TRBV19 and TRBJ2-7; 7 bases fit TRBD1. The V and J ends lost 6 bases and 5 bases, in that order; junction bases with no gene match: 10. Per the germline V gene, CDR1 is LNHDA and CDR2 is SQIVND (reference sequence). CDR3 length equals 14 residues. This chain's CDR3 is CASSLGTASHEQYF. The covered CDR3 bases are TGTGCCAGTAGCTTGGGGACAGCGTCCCACGAG.

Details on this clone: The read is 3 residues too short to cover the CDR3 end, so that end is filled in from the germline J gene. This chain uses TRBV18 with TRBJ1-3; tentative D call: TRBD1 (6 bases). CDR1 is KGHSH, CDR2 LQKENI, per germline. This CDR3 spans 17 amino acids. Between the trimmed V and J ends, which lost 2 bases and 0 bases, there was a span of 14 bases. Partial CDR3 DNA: TGTGCCAGCTCACCAGGGTTCGACAGGTACTCTGGAAACACC. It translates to CASSPGFDRYSGNT. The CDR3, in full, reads CASSPGFDRYSGNTIYF. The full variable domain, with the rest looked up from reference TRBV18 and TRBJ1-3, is NAGVMQNPRHLVRRRGQEARLRCSPMKGHSHVYWYRQLPEEGLKFMVYLQKENIIDESGMPKERFSAEFPKEGPSILRIQQVVRGDSAAYFCASSPGFDRYSGNTIYFGEGSWLTVV.

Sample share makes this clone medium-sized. The CDR3 bases that were read are TGTGCCATCAGTGAGCCGAGAGAAACCCCGGGACAGGGGGCCTATGAG. Translating gives CAISEPRETPGQGAYE. The whole CDR3 sequence is CAISEPRETPGQGAYEQFF. The chain joins TRBV10-3 to TRBJ2-1; 12 bases align to TRBD1. The read ends 3 residues early relative to the CDR3; the germline J gene fills the gap. Germline lookup yields CDR1 ENHRY and CDR2 SYGVKD. The V gene end was trimmed by 2 bases and the J gene end by 8 bases; junction bases not matched to a gene: 16. The CDR3 loop spans 19 amino acids.

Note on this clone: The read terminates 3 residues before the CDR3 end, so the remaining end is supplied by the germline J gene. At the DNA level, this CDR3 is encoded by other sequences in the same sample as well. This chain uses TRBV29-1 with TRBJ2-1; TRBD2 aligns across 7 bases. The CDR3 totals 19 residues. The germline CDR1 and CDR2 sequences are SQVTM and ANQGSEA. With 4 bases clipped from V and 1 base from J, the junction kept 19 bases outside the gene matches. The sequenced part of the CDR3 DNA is TGCAGCGTTGTCCCAGCGGGATGGTTAGAGAGCGCGTCCTACAATGAG. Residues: CSVVPAGWLESASYNE. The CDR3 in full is CSVVPAGWLESASYNEQFF.

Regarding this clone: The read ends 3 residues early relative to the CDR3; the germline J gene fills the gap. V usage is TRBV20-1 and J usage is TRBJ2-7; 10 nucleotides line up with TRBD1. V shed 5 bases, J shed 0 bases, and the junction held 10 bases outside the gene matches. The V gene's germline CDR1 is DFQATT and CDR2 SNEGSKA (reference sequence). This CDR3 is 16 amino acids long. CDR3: CSAGGAGTGVSYEQYF. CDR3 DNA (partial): TGCAGTGCTGGAGGGGCCGGGACAGGGGTCTCCTACGAG.

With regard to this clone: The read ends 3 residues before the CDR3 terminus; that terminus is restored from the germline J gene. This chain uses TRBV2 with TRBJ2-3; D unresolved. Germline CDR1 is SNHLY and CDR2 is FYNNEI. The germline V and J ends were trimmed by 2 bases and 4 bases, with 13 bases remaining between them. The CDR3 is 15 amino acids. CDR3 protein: CASSELARAPDTQYF. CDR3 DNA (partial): TGTGCCAGCAGTGAATTGGCAAGAGCGCCAGATACG.

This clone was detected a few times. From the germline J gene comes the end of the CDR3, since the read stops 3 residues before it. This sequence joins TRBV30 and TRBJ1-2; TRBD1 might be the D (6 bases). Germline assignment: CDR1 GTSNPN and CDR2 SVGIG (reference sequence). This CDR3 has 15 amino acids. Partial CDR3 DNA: TGTGCCTGGAGCGCGTCGGTGGGCAGGGGCCGGGGC. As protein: CAWSASVGRGRG. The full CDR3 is CAWSASVGRGRGYTF.

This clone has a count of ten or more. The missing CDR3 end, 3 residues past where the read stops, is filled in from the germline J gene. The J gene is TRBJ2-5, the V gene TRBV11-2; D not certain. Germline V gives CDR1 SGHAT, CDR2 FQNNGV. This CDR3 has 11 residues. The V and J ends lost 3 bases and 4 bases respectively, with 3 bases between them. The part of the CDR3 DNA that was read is TGTGCCAGCAGCTTCGGAGAGACC. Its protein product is CASSFGET. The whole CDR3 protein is CASSFGETQYF. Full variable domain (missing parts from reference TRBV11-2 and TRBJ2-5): EAGVAQSPRYKIIEKRQSVAFWCNPISGHATLYWYQQILGQGPKLLIQFQNNGVVDDSQLPKDRFSAERLKGVDSTLKIQPAKLEDSAVYLCASSFGETQYFGPGTRLLVL.

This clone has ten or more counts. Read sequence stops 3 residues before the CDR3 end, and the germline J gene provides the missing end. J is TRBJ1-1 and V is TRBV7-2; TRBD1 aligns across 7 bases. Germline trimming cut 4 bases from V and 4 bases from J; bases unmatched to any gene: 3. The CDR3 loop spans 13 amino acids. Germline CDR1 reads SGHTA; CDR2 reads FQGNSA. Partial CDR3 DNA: TGTGCCAGCAGCTCGCAGGGGGGCACTGAA. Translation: CASSSQGGTE. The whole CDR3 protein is CASSSQGGTEAFF.

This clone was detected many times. The CDR3 loop reads CASSPPLTTYEQYF. The sequenced part of the CDR3 DNA is TGTGCCAGCAGCCCGCCGTTAACTACCTACGAG. J is TRBJ2-7 and V is TRBV7-9; D remains unclear. The CDR3 end falls 3 residues outside the read, so it is completed with the germline J gene. V was shortened by 5 bases and J by 2 bases, with 13 bases between the two germline ends. Germline V gene data show CDR1 as SEHNR and CDR2 as FQNEAQ (reference sequence). The CDR3 has 14 amino acids.